This TCR beta chain originates from a study of blood T cell repertoires in COVID-19. The wider study: Collection of acute and convalescent COVID-19 samples took place in the United States, Italy and Spain.

The CDR3 consists of 14 residues. The germline V gene encodes CDR1 LNHDA and CDR2 SQIVND (reference sequence). Trimming left V 3 bases short and J 3 bases short, with 8 bases between. Generated by immunoSEQ multiplex PCR, the TCRdb table keeps only in-frame clones and is missing some. In the table there are more than 200,000 clones, more than 75% of which are singletons. This clone was detected a few times. The source material was peripheral blood. This chain links TRBV19 with TRBJ2-2, with D perhaps matching TRBD1 (6 bases). The TCR originated in a man aged 45-65 years with acute or convalescent COVID-19. CDR3 DNA: TGTGCCAGTAGTATCCGACAGGACACCGGGGAGCTGTTTTTT. It encodes CASSIRQDTGELFF.